The 17 T cell receptor beta chains reported below all come from one sample, sequenced in a study of T cell repertoires in cytomegalovirus infection (dated by TCRdb to the late 2010s). Instrument used: Illumina HiSeq 1500. The public reads were quality trimmed at Q25 with fastp and then assembled into clones with MiXCR by TCRdb, keeping productive beta chains. Records with the same CDR3 protein are collapsed into one entry carrying the most frequent genes and DNA. For this sample there are fewer than 550,000 distinct CDR3 sequences; about a quarter appear just once. Over 10% of the sample goes to the ten largest clones. Specimen: PBMCs. The receptor source for this set is a human donor in good health (CMV status not recorded). Some clones in this sample may be carry-over from other donors' samples.

This clonotype was seen just once. The chain joins TRBV11-2 to TRBJ1-4; possibly TRBD1 for D (5 bases). Germline lookup yields CDR1 SGHAT and CDR2 FQNNGV. The ends were cut back, 4 bases at V and 8 bases at J, with 5 bases in the middle. The CDR3 covers 11 residues. The CDR3 DNA is TGTGCCAGCAGCTGGGGGGAAAAACTGTTTTTT. This translates into CASSWGEKLFF.

There are a few counts of this clonotype. The chain is built from TRBV4-2 and TRBJ2-2; TRBD2 agrees at 7 bases. The trim removed 0 bases at V and 6 bases at J, leaving 10 bases unmatched. The CDR3 spans 17 residues. The germline V gene encodes CDR1 LGHNA and CDR2 YNFKEQ. The CDR3 DNA follows: TGTGCCAGCAGCCAAGATGAGCTAGCGGAGGGGCCCGGGGAGCTGTTTTTT. Translation gives CASSQDELAEGPGELFF.

This clonotype was detected a few times. V is TRBV4-1 and J is TRBJ1-2, with a weak D call TRBD1 (5 bases). V lost 0 bases, J lost 1 base, and 12 bases lay in between. This CDR3 has 16 amino acids. Looked up from germline, CDR1 is MGHRA and CDR2 is YSYEKL. CDR3 in amino acids: CASSQDLAGSNYGYTF. The DNA of the CDR3 is TGCGCCAGCAGCCAAGATCTTGCAGGGAGTAACTATGGCTACACCTTC.

The chain couples TRBV19 to TRBJ2-1, with TRBD2 matching over 12 bases. Germline CDR1 reads LNHDA; CDR2 reads SQIVND (reference sequence). This CDR3 region has 15 residues. With V trimmed by 10 bases and J by 5 bases, 9 bases remained unmatched. CDR3 bases: TGTGCCACCACCCAACTAGCGGGGGGTAACAATGAGCAGTTCTTC. Protein sequence: CATTQLAGGNNEQFF.

This clonotype has only a few counts. This rearrangement joins TRBV19 to TRBJ1-1, with 10 bases matching TRBD1. The junction had 6 bases not matched to a gene; V was cut back by 8 bases and J by 3 bases. This CDR3 spans 14 amino acids. The germline gives CDR1 LNHDA, CDR2 SQIVND (reference sequence). The CDR3 region is CASRRQGADTEAFF. The CDR3 DNA sequence: TGTGCCAGTCGGAGACAGGGGGCAGACACTGAAGCTTTCTTT. The whole variable domain, filled in from reference TRBV19 and TRBJ1-1, reads DGGITQSPKYLFRKEGQNVTLSCEQNLNHDAMYWYRQDPGQGLRLIYYSQIVNDFQKGDIAEGYSVSREKKESFPLTVTSAQKNPTAFYLCASRRQGADTEAFFGQGTRLTVV.

The rearrangement uses TRBV7-9 and TRBJ1-1; 7 nucleotides line up with TRBD1. Germline loops: CDR1 SEHNR, CDR2 FQNEAQ (reference sequence). Trimming at V came to 1 base and at J to 9 bases, leaving 8 bases not matched to a gene. The CDR3 has 14 amino acids. CDR3 in DNA: TGTGCCAGCAGCTTAGGGGCTCGGAGGGGGCAAGCTTTCTTT. Residues: CASSLGARRGQAFF.

This clonotype was counted only a few times. The chain combines TRBV9 with TRBJ2-1; TRBD1 aligns across 8 bases. Per germline, CDR1 SGDLS and CDR2 YYNGEE. V was pared by 7 bases and J by 0 bases, with 15 bases of the junction left unmatched. The CDR3 has 18 residues. The CDR3 reads CASDTSRDRPSSYNEQFF. The CDR3 region has the DNA TGTGCCAGCGATACGAGTAGGGACAGGCCGAGCTCCTACAATGAGCAGTTCTTC. The full variable domain, completed using reference TRBV9 and TRBJ2-1, is DSGVTQTPKHLITATGQRVTLRCSPRSGDLSVYWYQQSLDQGLQFLIQYYNGEERAKGNILERFSAQQFPDLHSELNLSSLELGDSALYFCASDTSRDRPSSYNEQFFGPGTRLTVL.

This chain connects TRBV7-2 to TRBJ1-5; D is ambiguous. The CDR3 loop spans 16 amino acids. Germline V gene sequence: CDR1 SGHTA, CDR2 FQGNSA. V was trimmed by 4 bases and J by 0 bases, leaving 13 bases between them. CDR3 DNA: TGTGCCAGCAGCTCCCGGGTGGCTAATAGCAATCAGCCCCAGCATTTT. It translates to CASSSRVANSNQPQHF.

The rearrangement uses TRBV4-1 and TRBJ2-1; 11 bases line up with TRBD2. Germline CDR1 is MGHRA and CDR2 is YSYEKL. This CDR3 is 14 amino acids long. The junction had 2 bases not matched to a gene; V was cut back by 4 bases and J by 6 bases. This CDR3 reads CASSRLAGINEQFF. The DNA for the CDR3 is TGCGCCAGCAGCCGACTAGCGGGAATCAATGAGCAGTTCTTC.

CDR3: CASSRAGRSYEQYV. CDR3 coding DNA: TGTGCCAGCAGCCGAGCGGGCCGCTCCTACGAGCAGTACGTC. V is TRBV27 and J is TRBJ2-7; tentatively, D is TRBD2 (6 bases). Germline V gene data show CDR1 as MNHEY and CDR2 as SMNVEV (reference sequence). The ends were cut back, 6 bases at V and 0 bases at J, with 12 bases in the middle. The CDR3 has 14 amino acids.

In its sample, this clonotype was seen a few times. V usage is TRBV9 and J usage is TRBJ1-1, with D unresolved. This CDR3 region has 14 residues. V was cut by 0 bases and J by 2 bases, with 8 bases left in between. Germline CDR1 reads SGDLS; CDR2 reads YYNGEE. In nucleotides, the CDR3 is TGTGCCAGCAGCGTAGGACACCCCAACACTGAAGCTTTCTTT. It specifies CASSVGHPNTEAFF.

This clonotype was counted only a few times. The J gene is TRBJ2-7, the V gene TRBV7-2; no reliable D call. Germline CDR1 SGHTA, CDR2 FQGNSA. The germline V and J ends were trimmed by 1 base and 2 bases, with 9 bases remaining between them. This CDR3 has 14 residues. This CDR3 reads CASSLGPTPYEQYV. In DNA, the CDR3 is TGTGCCAGCAGCTTAGGACCGACCCCCTACGAGCAGTACGTC.

This clonotype was seen only once. The chain uses TRBV27 and TRBJ2-7; 8 bases are a match to TRBD2. Unmatched junction bases numbered 14, after V lost 6 bases and J lost 4 bases. Germline values: CDR1 MNHEY, CDR2 SMNVEV (reference sequence). The length of the CDR3 is 16 residues. The CDR3 loop is CASRPTSGTRVYEQYF. In nucleotides, the CDR3 is TGTGCCAGCAGACCCACCTCCGGGACTAGGGTATACGAGCAGTACTTC.

This clonotype occurred many times. The V gene is TRBV7-2, the J gene TRBJ2-7; D is undetermined. The V end lost 3 bases, the J end lost 0 bases, and 15 bases lay between the germline ends. Per germline, CDR1 SGHTA and CDR2 FQGNSA. This CDR3 region has 16 residues. Here the CDR3 reads CASSLRGAPTSYEQYF. The DNA for the CDR3 is TGTGCCAGCAGCTTGAGAGGTGCCCCTACCTCCTACGAGCAGTACTTC.

J is TRBJ2-1 and V is TRBV7-6, with D possibly matching TRBD2 (6 bases). In germline, CDR1 is SGHVS, CDR2 FNYEAQ. Trimming pared 5 bases from V and 0 bases from J, leaving 11 bases between. The CDR3 has 15 amino acids. This chain's CDR3 is CASSTREPSYNEQFF. The DNA of the CDR3 is TGTGCCAGCAGCACCCGGGAGCCCTCCTACAATGAGCAGTTCTTC.

V usage is TRBV20-1 and J usage is TRBJ2-7; 11 bases map to TRBD2. V was pared by 5 bases and J by 2 bases, with 2 bases of the junction left unmatched. CDR1 DFQATT and CDR2 SNEGSKA come from the germline V gene (reference sequence). This CDR3 has 13 residues. The chain's CDR3 is CSAPGLAAYEQYF. DNA for the CDR3: TGCAGTGCTCCGGGACTAGCGGCCTACGAGCAGTACTTC.

This chain links TRBV18 with TRBJ2-7; 13 bases fit TRBD2. The V gene end was trimmed by 0 bases and the J gene end by 6 bases; junction bases not matched to a gene: 5. Per the germline V gene, CDR1 is KGHSH and CDR2 is LQKENI. The CDR3 runs 16 residues. In DNA form, the CDR3 reads TGTGCCAGCTCACCACCGGGACTAGCGGGAAGTGGCGAGCAGTACTTC. The encoded protein is CASSPPGLAGSGEQYF.